This entry lists 19 T cell receptor beta chains sequenced from one sample in a study of blood T cell repertoires in COVID-19 (dated by TCRdb to about 2020). The receptor library was made with the immunoSEQ multiplex PCR assay. What TCRdb holds here is the immuneACCESS table cut down to in-frame rearrangements. Part of the clones is not present; checked against another copy, under half of the missing clones reflect an unresolved V gene, and the others are unexplained. This sample has approximately 90,000 clones in its table, and 75% to 85% of those were observed once. Approximately 25% of the sample lies in the top ten. Sequenced material: peripheral blood. Source of these receptors: a man aged 55-75 years with acute or convalescent COVID-19.

The chain employs TRBV19 and TRBJ1-2; D ambiguous. CDR1 and CDR2 (germline): LNHDA, SQIVND (reference sequence). Trimming pared 5 bases from V and 0 bases from J, leaving 7 bases between. The CDR3 extends over 13 amino acids. CDR3 DNA: TGTGCCAGTAGTTATGAGGCTAACTATGGCTACACCTTC. Translated, it gives CASSYEANYGYTF.

The rearrangement uses TRBV24-1 and TRBJ2-3; perhaps TRBD2 as D (6 bases). CDR3 size: 14 residues. Germline loops: CDR1 KGHDR, CDR2 SFDVKD. The V gene lost 6 bases and the J gene lost 2 bases, with 11 bases spanning the gap. CDR3 nucleotides: TGTGCCACCAGTTTCGGAGGGAACACAGATACGCAGTATTTT. Translated, it gives CATSFGGNTDTQYF.

J is TRBJ2-2 and V is TRBV7-2; D not certain. Germline CDR1 SGHTA, CDR2 FQGNSA. V was trimmed by 5 bases and J by 4 bases, leaving 8 bases between them. The CDR3 loop spans 13 amino acids. This chain's CDR3 is CASSPVLTGELFF. CDR3 coding DNA: TGTGCCAGCAGCCCAGTCCTCACCGGGGAGCTGTTTTTT.

The chain is built from TRBV6-6 and TRBJ2-2; D is perhaps TRBD2 (6 bases). Per germline, CDR1 MNHNY and CDR2 SVGAGI (reference sequence). This CDR3 has 14 residues. Trimming took off 2 bases at V and 4 bases at J, with 8 bases between the two ends. The CDR3 nucleotides read TGTGCCAGCAGTTACGGGGGGACCACCGGGGAGCTGTTTTTT. This encodes CASSYGGTTGELFF.

The chain joins TRBV5-4 to TRBJ1-6; 8 nucleotides line up with TRBD1. CDR3 length: 15 amino acids. The ends lost 4 bases at V and 2 bases at J; junction bases unmatched: 2. From germline, CDR1 is SGHNT and CDR2 YYREEE (reference sequence). The CDR3 spells CASSKDRAYNSPLHF. As DNA, the CDR3 is TGTGCCAGCAGCAAGGACAGGGCCTATAATTCACCCCTCCACTTT.

The chain couples TRBV18 to TRBJ1-5; 7 bases are a match to TRBD1. With V trimmed by 1 base and J by 1 base, 1 base remained unmatched. CDR3 length: 15 amino acids. In germline, CDR1 is KGHSH, CDR2 LQKENI. CDR3 sequence reads: CASSPQTGSNQPQHF. Here the CDR3 DNA reads TGTGCCAGCTCACCACAGACAGGGAGCAATCAGCCCCAGCATTTT.

This chain connects TRBV4-1 to TRBJ2-5; 10 bases match TRBD1. The V and J ends lost 0 bases and 2 bases, in that order; junction bases with no gene match: 9. The CDR3 totals 18 residues. Germline-derived CDR1 and CDR2 are MGHRA and YSYEKL. The CDR3 spells CASSQDPRRTGGQETQYF. For the CDR3, the DNA is TGCGCCAGCAGCCAAGACCCCCGACGGACAGGGGGGCAAGAGACCCAGTACTTC.

This chain joins TRBV14 and TRBJ1-1; D ambiguous. Trimming shortened V by 3 bases and J by 0 bases, and 8 bases separated the two germline ends. Looked up from germline, CDR1 is SGHDN and CDR2 is FVKESK. This CDR3 region has 14 residues. In DNA form, the CDR3 reads TGTGCCAGCAGCCACATGTACATGAACACTGAAGCTTTCTTT. It translates to CASSHMYMNTEAFF.

The rearrangement joins TRBV4-1 to TRBJ2-1, with 10 bases aligning to TRBD2. Germline assignment: CDR1 MGHRA and CDR2 YSYEKL. With V trimmed by 0 bases and J by 6 bases, 2 bases remained unmatched. The CDR3 extends over 15 amino acids. The CDR3 coding sequence is TGCGCCAGCAGCCAAGATCAGCGGGGGGGCAATGAGCAGTTCTTC. Protein: CASSQDQRGGNEQFF.

The chain has TRBV5-1 and TRBJ2-3, with D possibly TRBD1 on 5 matching bases. With 0 bases removed from V and 0 bases from J, the gap between germline ends came to 17 bases. CDR1 is SGHRS, CDR2 YFSETQ, per germline. CDR3 length equals 18 residues. The CDR3 nucleotides read TGCGCCAGCAGCTTGGGACCCCCAGGGATTACTAGCACAGATACGCAGTATTTT. Translating gives CASSLGPPGITSTDTQYF.

The V and J genes are TRBV5-1 and TRBJ2-6, with 9 bases fitting TRBD1. Germline loops: CDR1 SGHRS, CDR2 YFSETQ. The CDR3 has 18 amino acids. J lost 4 bases, V lost 4 bases, and 12 bases had no gene match. CDR3 loop: CASSLGQGSGTGANVLTF. CDR3 sequence (DNA): TGCGCCAGCAGCCTGGGACAGGGATCCGGGACCGGGGCCAACGTCCTGACTTTC. Complete variable domain (other parts from reference TRBV5-1 and TRBJ2-6): KAGVTQTPRYLIKTRGQQVTLSCSPISGHRSVSWYQQTPGQGLQFLFEYFSETQRNKGNFPGRFSGRQFSNSRSEMNVSTLELGDSALYLCASSLGQGSGTGANVLTFGAGSRLTVL.

V and J are TRBV13 and TRBJ2-2, with TRBD2 as a possible D gene (5 bases). This CDR3 spans 14 amino acids. The germline CDR1 and CDR2 sequences are PRHDT and FYEKMQ (reference sequence). V was pared by 5 bases and J by 7 bases, with 14 bases between. CDR3 residues: CASSRWTRGGELFF. Here the CDR3 DNA reads TGTGCCAGCAGCCGATGGACTCGCGGCGGGGAGCTGTTTTTT.

This chain uses TRBV5-6 with TRBJ2-5; 9 bases are a match to TRBD2. In germline, CDR1 is SGHDT, CDR2 YYEEEE. This CDR3 has 17 residues. The J segment lost 5 bases and the V segment lost 1 base, leaving 12 bases of the junction unmatched. The CDR3 spells CASSLKRGASESETQYF. The CDR3, as DNA: TGTGCCAGCAGCTTGAAGCGGGGGGCGTCGGAATCCGAGACCCAGTACTTC.

The rearrangement links TRBV11-3 to TRBJ2-2, with TRBD2 as a possible D gene (5 bases). V dropped 0 bases and J dropped 6 bases, with 11 bases sitting between them. Germline-derived CDR1 and CDR2 are SGHNT and YENEEA. The CDR3 loop spans 15 amino acids. CDR3 amino acids: CASSLEIGVSGELFF. The DNA of the CDR3 is TGTGCCAGCAGCTTAGAAATCGGGGTGTCCGGGGAGCTGTTTTTT.

The chain couples TRBV6-5 to TRBJ1-1; D not certain. V lost 6 bases, J lost 7 bases, and 9 bases lay in between. The CDR3 totals 11 residues. Germline CDR1 MNHEY, CDR2 SVGAGI. Here the CDR3 DNA reads TGTGCCAGCAGGTTTCGGGGTGAAGCTTTCTTT. This codes for CASRFRGEAFF.

The rearrangement uses TRBV7-9 and TRBJ1-1; 8 bases line up with TRBD1. V trimming: 6 bases; J trimming: 4 bases; junction bases outside the gene matches: 7. Germline lookup yields CDR1 SEHNR and CDR2 FQNEAQ (reference sequence). The CDR3 has 14 amino acids. The chain's CDR3 is CASSLDRGTTEAFF. CDR3 coding DNA: TGTGCCAGCAGTCTCGACAGGGGTACCACTGAAGCTTTCTTT. The variable domain in full, completed from reference TRBV7-9 and TRBJ1-1, reads DTGVSQNPRHKITKRGQNVTFRCDPISEHNRLYWYRQTLGQGPEFLTYFQNEAQLEKSRLLSDRFSAERPKGSFSTLEIQRTEQGDSAMYLCASSLDRGTTEAFFGQGTRLTVV.

This chain joins TRBV9 and TRBJ2-3; D unclear. The CDR3 contains 12 residues. With 3 bases removed from V and 6 bases from J, the gap between germline ends came to 8 bases. CDR1 and CDR2 (germline): SGDLS, YYNGEE. The CDR3, as DNA: TGTGCCAGCAGCGACTATTTGGATACGCAGTATTTT. Amino acids: CASSDYLDTQYF. Complete variable domain (other parts from reference TRBV9 and TRBJ2-3): DSGVTQTPKHLITATGQRVTLRCSPRSGDLSVYWYQQSLDQGLQFLIQYYNGEERAKGNILERFSAQQFPDLHSELNLSSLELGDSALYFCASSDYLDTQYFGPGTRLTVL.

The chain recombines TRBV6-5 with TRBJ1-2; D possibly corresponds to TRBD1 (6 bases). The CDR3 is 14 residues long. V was clipped by 2 bases and J by 5 bases, with 12 bases between them. Germline V lookup: CDR1 MNHEY, CDR2 SVGAGI. For the CDR3, the DNA is TGTGCCAGCAGTTACACAGGGAGGGGGTATGGCTACACCTTC. Translating it yields CASSYTGRGYGYTF.

The chain uses TRBV12-5 and TRBJ2-1; TRBD2 agrees at 7 bases. V was pared by 6 bases and J by 4 bases, with 12 bases of the junction left unmatched. The CDR3 length is 16 residues. Germline V gene lookup returns CDR1 LGHNT and CDR2 FRNRAP. CDR3 region: CASGPGGASGYNEQFF. CDR3 in DNA: TGTGCTAGTGGCCCCGGTGGGGCTAGCGGATACAATGAGCAGTTCTTC.